One and the same sample provided the 10 T cell receptor beta chains below, sequenced in a study of blood T cell repertoires in COVID-19. Clones were sequenced by immunoSEQ multiplex PCR, and TCRdb holds only the in-frame ones, with some missing. The data contain over 250,000 clones, about 87% of them seen just once; the ten biggest clones take up approximately 9%. Sample: PBMCs or T cells enriched from blood (not recorded which). Source of these receptors: a woman aged 18-29 years who had recovered from COVID-19.

The V and J genes are TRBV28 and TRBJ2-2, with 7 bases lining up with TRBD2. This CDR3 contains 15 residues. Trimming at V came to 6 bases and at J to 5 bases, leaving 9 bases not matched to a gene. Germline CDR1 and CDR2: MDHEN and SYDVKM. The CDR3 protein is CASSHRPRGTGELFF. The CDR3 bases are TGTGCCAGCAGCCACCGGCCGCGGGGGACCGGGGAGCTGTTTTTT.

The chain joins TRBV9 to TRBJ2-7, with 9 bases aligning to TRBD1. This CDR3 is built from 15 residues. Germline CDR1 SGDLS, CDR2 YYNGEE. The ends lost 3 bases at V and 6 bases at J; junction bases unmatched: 10. The CDR3 reads CASSATGGRVGEQYF. The CDR3 DNA reads TGTGCCAGCAGCGCAACAGGGGGCAGGGTTGGCGAGCAGTACTTC. The full variable domain, with the rest looked up from reference TRBV9 and TRBJ2-7, is DSGVTQTPKHLITATGQRVTLRCSPRSGDLSVYWYQQSLDQGLQFLIQYYNGEERAKGNILERFSAQQFPDLHSELNLSSLELGDSALYFCASSATGGRVGEQYFGPGTRLTVT.

This sequence joins TRBV12-3 or TRBV12-4 and TRBJ2-5; D is unresolved. The CDR3 sequence is 13 residues long. The V end was cut by 0 bases, the J end by 1 base, with 3 bases between. The CDR3 region is CASSLAAQETQYF. The CDR3 DNA follows: TGTGCCAGCAGTTTAGCGGCCCAAGAGACCCAGTACTTC.

The rearrangement joins TRBV6-2 or TRBV6-3 to TRBJ1-6; no clear D gene. The CDR3 length is 16 residues. V was clipped by 2 bases and J by 5 bases, with 13 bases between them. CDR1 and CDR2 from the germline V gene are MNHEY and SVGEGT. The chain's CDR3 is CASSYIRVSDNSPLHF. The CDR3 DNA is TGTGCCAGCAGTTACATCCGCGTTTCGGATAATTCACCCCTCCACTTT.

The count of this clone is one. The chain has TRBV11-2 and TRBJ1-5, with TRBD1 matching 8 bases. Germline CDR1 is SGHAT and CDR2 is FQNNGV. V was clipped by 3 bases and J by 3 bases; unmatched bases: 10. There are 17 residues in the CDR3. The CDR3 loop is CASSFREDRADNQPQHF. The CDR3 DNA is TGTGCCAGCAGCTTCCGAGAGGACAGGGCGGACAATCAGCCCCAGCATTTT.

V and J are TRBV10-3 and TRBJ1-4; D not certain. Germline CDR1 ENHRY, CDR2 SYGVKD. This CDR3 is built from 14 residues. The V end lost 0 bases, the J end lost 5 bases, and 7 bases lay between the germline ends. CDR3 loop: CAISESPENEKLFF. CDR3 sequence (DNA): TGTGCCATCAGTGAGTCTCCAGAAAATGAAAAACTGTTTTTT.

The chain employs TRBV4-2 and TRBJ1-5; D is perhaps TRBD1 (6 bases). The CDR3 runs 16 residues. Trimming pared 0 bases from V and 5 bases from J, leaving 14 bases between. Germline-derived CDR1 and CDR2 are LGHNA and YNFKEQ. The CDR3 is CASSQEQGPGHQPQHF. The CDR3 nucleotides read TGTGCCAGCAGCCAAGAGCAGGGGCCAGGTCATCAGCCCCAGCATTTT.

This sequence joins TRBV25-1 and TRBJ2-2, with 11 bases that match TRBD1. The germline V gene has CDR1 MGHDK and CDR2 SYGVNS. Trimming at V came to 2 bases and at J to 7 bases, leaving 3 bases not matched to a gene. The CDR3 is 15 residues long. The CDR3 loop is CASSEPGQGDGELFF. The DNA of the CDR3 is TGTGCCAGCAGTGAACCGGGACAGGGGGACGGGGAGCTGTTTTTT.

Notes on this clone: Mismatch with germline at one junction end may stem from a read error. The rearrangement joins TRBV7-2 to TRBJ2-7, with 10 bases lining up with TRBD2. CDR1 is SGHTA and CDR2 is FQGNSA in the germline V gene. CDR3 length equals 12 residues. DNA of the CDR3: TGTGCCAGCAGCTTAGTTGGGACTAGCGTTATTTTC. Its translation: CASSLVGTSVIF.

The V and J genes are TRBV5-4 and TRBJ2-7; 7 nucleotides line up with TRBD1. The V gene's germline CDR1 is SGHNT and CDR2 YYREEE (reference sequence). The CDR3 runs to 16 residues. V was clipped by 4 bases and J by 1 base; unmatched bases: 11. This CDR3 reads CASSKTRDRKSYEQYF. In DNA, the CDR3 is TGTGCCAGCAGCAAGACCCGGGACAGAAAATCCTACGAGCAGTACTTC.